What follows is one T cell receptor beta chain and its context. Using a J-beta primer mix together with a sample-barcoded 5' primer, a second PCR was run for 7 to 11 cycles. TCRdb passed the 5' RACE reads through MiXCR, listing each CDR3 protein once. Of approximately 800,000 distinct CDR3 sequences listed, about 55% are singletons. This specimen belongs to a study of blood T cells in healthy people across ages. Total RNA extraction produced at least 5.5 micrograms (per sample) for the study. V lost 2 bases and J lost 1; bases outside the gene matches: 16. Germline-derived CDR1 and CDR2 are MNHEY and SVGEGT. The CDR3 is made up of 20 amino acids.

The sequencing sample was made of blood. The origin of this receptor is a man at least 80 years old in good health. The chain couples TRBV6-2 or TRBV6-3 to TRBJ2-7; 11 bases are shared with TRBD1. CDR3 nucleotides: TGTGCCAGCAGTTACCCCCTTACCGGGACAGGGGGAAGTAGGTCCTACGAGCAGTACTTC. Protein: CASSYPLTGTGGSRSYEQYF.